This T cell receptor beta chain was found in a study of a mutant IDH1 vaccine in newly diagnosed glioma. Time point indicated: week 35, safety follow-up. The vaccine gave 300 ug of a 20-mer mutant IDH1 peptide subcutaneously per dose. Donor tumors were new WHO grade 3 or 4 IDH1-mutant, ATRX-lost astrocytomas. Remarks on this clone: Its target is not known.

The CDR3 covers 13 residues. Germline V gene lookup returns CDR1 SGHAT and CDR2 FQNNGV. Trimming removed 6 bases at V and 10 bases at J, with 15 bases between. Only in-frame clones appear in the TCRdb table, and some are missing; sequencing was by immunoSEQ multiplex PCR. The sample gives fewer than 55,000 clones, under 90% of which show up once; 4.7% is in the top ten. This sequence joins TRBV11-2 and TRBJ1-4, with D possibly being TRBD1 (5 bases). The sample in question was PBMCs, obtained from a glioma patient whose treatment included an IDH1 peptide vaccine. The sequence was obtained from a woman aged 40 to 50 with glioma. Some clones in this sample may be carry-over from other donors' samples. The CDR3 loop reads CASRDVRVGKLFF. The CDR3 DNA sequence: TGTGCCAGCAGGGACGTCAGGGTAGGAAAACTGTTTTTT.